This T cell receptor (beta chain) was captured by sequencing in a study of blood T cell repertoires in COVID-19. Study in general: The United States, Italy and Spain were the sources of the acute and convalescent COVID-19 samples. PBMCs, B-cell-depleted T cells, or T cells provided the cDNA or gDNA that made up the material.

Only in-frame clones appear in the TCRdb table, and some are missing; sequencing was by immunoSEQ multiplex PCR. The table has 75,000 to 90,000 clones, around nine tenths seen once. CDR1 is LNHDA, CDR2 SQIVND, per germline (reference sequence). Trimming removed 9 bases at V and 5 bases at J, with 16 bases between. The CDR3 has 13 residues. The receptor was isolated from a man over 45 with active or convalescent COVID-19. Sequences were obtained from peripheral blood. The rearrangement joins TRBV19 to TRBJ2-5, with D possibly matching TRBD2 (5 bases). The chain's CDR3 is CASGPGDRETQYF. The CDR3 DNA reads as TGTGCCAGCGGGCCCGGGGATAGGGAGACCCAGTACTTC.